What follows describes a single TCR beta chain. The data derive from a study of PD-1 blockade in mismatch repair-deficient tumors. The germline gives CDR1 MRHNA, CDR2 SNTAGT. This CDR3 spans 16 amino acids. Trimming cost V 6 bases and J 3 bases, with 15 bases left between them. The data were produced by immunoSEQ multiplex PCR, yet TCRdb's version contains in-frame clones alone and is incomplete. This table has 100,000 to 150,000 clones, approximately 90% appearing once. The sequencing used peripheral blood, collected 44 weeks after starting pembrolizumab. The chain is built from TRBV6-4 and TRBJ2-6, with D perhaps TRBD2 (5 bases). The receptor was derived from an adult with mismatch repair-deficient cancer. The CDR3 spells CASSGASGGGANVLTF. CDR3 DNA sequence: TGTGCCAGCAGCGGCGCGAGTGGAGGTGGGGCCAACGTCCTGACTTTC.